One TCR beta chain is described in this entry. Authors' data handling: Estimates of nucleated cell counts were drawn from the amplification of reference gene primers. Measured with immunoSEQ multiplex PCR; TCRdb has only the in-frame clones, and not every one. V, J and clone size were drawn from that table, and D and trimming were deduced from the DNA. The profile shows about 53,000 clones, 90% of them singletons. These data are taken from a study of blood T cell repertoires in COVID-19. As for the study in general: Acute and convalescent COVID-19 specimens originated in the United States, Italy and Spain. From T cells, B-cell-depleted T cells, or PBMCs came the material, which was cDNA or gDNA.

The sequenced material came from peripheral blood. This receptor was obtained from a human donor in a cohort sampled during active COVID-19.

The CDR3 protein is CASSQAPDRAGLSTGELFF. CDR3 in DNA: TGTGCCAGCAGCCAAGCCCCAGACAGGGCGGGTTTAAGCACCGGGGAGCTGTTTTTT. V usage is TRBV3-1 (or the pseudogene TRBV3-2) and J usage is TRBJ2-2; 7 nucleotides line up with TRBD1. Germline V gene lookup returns CDR1 LGHDT and CDR2 YNNKEL (reference sequence). The CDR3 is 19 amino acids. V trimming: 1 base; J trimming: 4 bases; junction bases outside the gene matches: 15.